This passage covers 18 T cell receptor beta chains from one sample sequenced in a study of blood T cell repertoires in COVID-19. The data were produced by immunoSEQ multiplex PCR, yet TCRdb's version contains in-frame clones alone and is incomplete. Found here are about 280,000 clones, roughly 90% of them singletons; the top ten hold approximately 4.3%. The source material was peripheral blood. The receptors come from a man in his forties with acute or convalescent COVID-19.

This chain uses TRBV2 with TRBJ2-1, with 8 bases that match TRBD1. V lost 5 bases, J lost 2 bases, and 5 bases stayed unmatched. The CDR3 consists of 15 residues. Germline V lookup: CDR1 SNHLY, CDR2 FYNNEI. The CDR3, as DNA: TGTGCCAGCAGTCCAGACAGGGGAACCTACAATGAGCAGTTCTTC. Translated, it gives CASSPDRGTYNEQFF.

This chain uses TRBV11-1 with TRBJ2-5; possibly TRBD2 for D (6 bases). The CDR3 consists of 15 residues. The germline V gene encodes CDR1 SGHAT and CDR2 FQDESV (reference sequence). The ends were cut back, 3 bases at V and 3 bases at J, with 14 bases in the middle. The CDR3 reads CASSFSGTQEETQYF. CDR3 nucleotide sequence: TGTGCCAGCAGCTTTTCCGGGACTCAAGAAGAGACCCAGTACTTC.

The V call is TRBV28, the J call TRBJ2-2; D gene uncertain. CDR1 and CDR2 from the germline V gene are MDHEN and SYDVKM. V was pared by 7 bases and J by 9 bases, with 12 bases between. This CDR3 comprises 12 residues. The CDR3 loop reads CASTQDIRELFF. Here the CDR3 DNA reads TGTGCCAGCACCCAAGACATCCGGGAGCTGTTTTTT.

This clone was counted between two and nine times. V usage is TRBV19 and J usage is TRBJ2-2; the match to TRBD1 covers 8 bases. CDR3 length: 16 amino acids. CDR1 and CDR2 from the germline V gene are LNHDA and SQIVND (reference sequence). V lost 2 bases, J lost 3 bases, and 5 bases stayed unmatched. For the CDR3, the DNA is TGTGCCAGTAGTATAAGCAACAGGGGGTACACCGGGGAGCTGTTTTTT. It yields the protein CASSISNRGYTGELFF.

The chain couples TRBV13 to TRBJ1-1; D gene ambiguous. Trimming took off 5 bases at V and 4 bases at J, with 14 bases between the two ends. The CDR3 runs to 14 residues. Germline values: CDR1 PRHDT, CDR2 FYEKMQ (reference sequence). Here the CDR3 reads CASSLKPEGTEAFF. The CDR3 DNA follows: TGTGCCAGCAGCCTGAAACCGGAGGGCACTGAAGCTTTCTTT.

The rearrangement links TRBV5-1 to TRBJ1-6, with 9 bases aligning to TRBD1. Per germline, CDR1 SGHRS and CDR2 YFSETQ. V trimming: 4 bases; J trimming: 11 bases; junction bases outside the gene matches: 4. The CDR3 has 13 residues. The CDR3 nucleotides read TGCGCCAGCAGCCGGGACAGGGAACCACCCCTCCACTTT. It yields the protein CASSRDREPPLHF.

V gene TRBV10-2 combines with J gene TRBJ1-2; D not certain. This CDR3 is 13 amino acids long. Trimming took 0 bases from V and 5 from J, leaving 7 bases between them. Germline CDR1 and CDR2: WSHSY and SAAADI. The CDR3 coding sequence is TGCGCCAGCAGTGAGTCCACAGATTATGGCTACACCTTC. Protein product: CASSESTDYGYTF.

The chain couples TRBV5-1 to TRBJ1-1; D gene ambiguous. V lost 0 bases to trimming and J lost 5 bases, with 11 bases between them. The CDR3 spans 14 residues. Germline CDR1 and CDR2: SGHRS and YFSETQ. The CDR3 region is CASSLAKGGTEAFF. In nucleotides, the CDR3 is TGCGCCAGCAGCTTGGCCAAGGGAGGAACTGAAGCTTTCTTT.

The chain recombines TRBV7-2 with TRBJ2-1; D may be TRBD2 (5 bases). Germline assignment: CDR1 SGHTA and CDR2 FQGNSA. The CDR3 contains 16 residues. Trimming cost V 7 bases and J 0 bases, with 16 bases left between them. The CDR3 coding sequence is TGTGCCAGCATCGGAAACGGGATTTCCTCCTACAATGAGCAGTTCTTC. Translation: CASIGNGISSYNEQFF.

The DNA of the CDR3 is TGTGCCAGTACGACAGGGGTGAATGAGCAGTTCTTC. It yields the protein CASTTGVNEQFF. V gene TRBV12-3 or TRBV12-4 combines with J gene TRBJ2-1; the match to TRBD1 covers 8 bases. The junction had 5 bases not matched to a gene; V was cut back by 9 bases and J by 7 bases. This CDR3 contains 12 residues.

As DNA, the CDR3 is TGCGCCAGCACCCTGGCACGAGGAACTGAAGCTTTCTTT. Encoded protein: CASTLARGTEAFF. The rearrangement joins TRBV4-1 to TRBJ1-1; no firm D call. CDR1 and CDR2 (germline): MGHRA, YSYEKL. The CDR3 has 13 amino acids. With 7 bases removed from V and 5 bases from J, the gap between germline ends came to 14 bases.

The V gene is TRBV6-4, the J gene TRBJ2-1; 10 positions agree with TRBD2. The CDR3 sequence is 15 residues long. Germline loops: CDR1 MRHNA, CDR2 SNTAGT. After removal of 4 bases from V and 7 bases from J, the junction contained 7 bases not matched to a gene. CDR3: CASSVKRGGLNEQFF. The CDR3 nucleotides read TGTGCCAGCAGTGTAAAGCGGGGGGGCCTTAATGAGCAGTTCTTC.

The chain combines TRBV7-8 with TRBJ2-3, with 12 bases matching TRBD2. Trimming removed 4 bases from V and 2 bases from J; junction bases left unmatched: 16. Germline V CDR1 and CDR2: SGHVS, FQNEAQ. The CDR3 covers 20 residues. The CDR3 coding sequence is TGTGCCAGCAGCTCCCGGACTAGCGGGGTACTTCGTCCGAACACAGATACGCAGTATTTT. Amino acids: CASSSRTSGVLRPNTDTQYF.

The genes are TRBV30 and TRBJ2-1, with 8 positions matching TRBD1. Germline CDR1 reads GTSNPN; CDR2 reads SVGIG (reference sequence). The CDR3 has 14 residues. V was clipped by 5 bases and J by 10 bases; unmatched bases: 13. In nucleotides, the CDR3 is TGTGCCTGGTCCCGCTGGACAGGGTCGGGGGAGCAGTTCTTC. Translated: CAWSRWTGSGEQFF.

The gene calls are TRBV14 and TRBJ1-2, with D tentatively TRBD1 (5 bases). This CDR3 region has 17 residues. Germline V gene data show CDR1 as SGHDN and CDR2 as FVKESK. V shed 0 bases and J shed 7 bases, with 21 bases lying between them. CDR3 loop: CASSQDLFRGRAGGYTF. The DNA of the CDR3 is TGTGCCAGCAGCCAAGATTTATTCCGTGGCAGGGCCGGTGGCTACACCTTC.

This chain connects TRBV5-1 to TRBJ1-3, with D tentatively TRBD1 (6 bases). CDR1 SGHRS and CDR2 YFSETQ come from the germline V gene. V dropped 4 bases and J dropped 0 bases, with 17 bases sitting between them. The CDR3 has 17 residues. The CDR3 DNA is TGCGCCAGCAGCCCTCACCCGGGACACCCCTCTGGAAACACCATATATTTT. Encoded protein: CASSPHPGHPSGNTIYF.

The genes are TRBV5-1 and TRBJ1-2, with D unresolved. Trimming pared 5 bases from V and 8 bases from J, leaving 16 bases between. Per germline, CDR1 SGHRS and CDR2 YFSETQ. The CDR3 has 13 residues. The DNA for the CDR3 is TGCGCCAGCAGTCTCCTAGGTACGGGGGGCTACACCTTC. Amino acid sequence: CASSLLGTGGYTF. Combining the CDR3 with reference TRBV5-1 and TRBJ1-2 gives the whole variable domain KAGVTQTPRYLIKTRGQQVTLSCSPISGHRSVSWYQQTPGQGLQFLFEYFSETQRNKGNFPGRFSGRQFSNSRSEMNVSTLELGDSALYLCASSLLGTGGYTFGSGTRLTVV.

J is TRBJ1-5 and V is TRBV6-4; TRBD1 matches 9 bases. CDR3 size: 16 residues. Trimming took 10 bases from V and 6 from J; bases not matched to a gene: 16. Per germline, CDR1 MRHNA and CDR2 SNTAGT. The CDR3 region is CATIGRGQGLSQPQHF. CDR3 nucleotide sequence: TGTGCCACCATAGGCAGGGGACAGGGACTTTCTCAGCCCCAGCATTTT.